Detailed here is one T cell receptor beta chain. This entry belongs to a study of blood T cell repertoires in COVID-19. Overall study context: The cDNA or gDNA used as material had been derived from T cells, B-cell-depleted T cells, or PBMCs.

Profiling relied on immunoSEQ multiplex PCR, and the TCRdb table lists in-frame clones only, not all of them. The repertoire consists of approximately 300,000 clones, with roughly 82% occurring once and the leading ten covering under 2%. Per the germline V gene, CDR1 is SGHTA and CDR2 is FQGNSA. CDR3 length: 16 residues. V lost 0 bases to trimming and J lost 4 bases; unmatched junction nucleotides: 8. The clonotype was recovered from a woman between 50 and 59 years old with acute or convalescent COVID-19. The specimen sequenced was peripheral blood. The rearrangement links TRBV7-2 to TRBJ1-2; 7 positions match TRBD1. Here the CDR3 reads CASSLARGSGSYGYTF. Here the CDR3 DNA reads TGTGCCAGCAGCTTAGCCAGGGGGAGTGGTAGCTATGGCTACACCTTC.